A single sample is the source of the 29 T cell receptor beta chains below, sequenced in a study of blood T cell repertoires in COVID-19. The method was immunoSEQ multiplex PCR; TCRdb's version includes in-frame clones alone and lacks a portion of them. The sample yields approximately 70,000 clones, roughly 70% seen once. The sample consisted of PBMCs or T cells enriched from blood (not recorded which). These receptor sequences come from a woman aged 55-70 years who had been exposed to COVID-19.

The chain links TRBV5-4 to TRBJ2-7, with TRBD2 matching 8 bases. The CDR3 has 15 amino acids. Germline V CDR1 and CDR2: SGHNT, YYREEE (reference sequence). The V gene end was trimmed by 0 bases and the J gene end by 0 bases; junction bases not matched to a gene: 2. CDR3 DNA sequence: TGTGCCAGCAGCTTGGAGCGGGGGACCTCCTACGAGCAGTACTTC. This translates into CASSLERGTSYEQYF. Together with reference TRBV5-4 and TRBJ2-7, the CDR3 gives the full variable domain: ETGVTQSPTHLIKTRGQQVTLRCSSQSGHNTVSWYQQALGQGPQFIFQYYREEENGRGNFPPRFSGLQFPNYSSELNVNALELDDSALYLCASSLERGTSYEQYFGPGTRLTVT.

The CDR3 loop reads CASSPLGLAGNTGELFF. As DNA, the CDR3 is TGTGCCAGCAGTCCTTTGGGACTAGCGGGGAACACCGGGGAGCTGTTTTTT. The genes are TRBV28 and TRBJ2-2; 12 positions agree with TRBD2. Trimming took 5 bases from V and 1 from J; bases not matched to a gene: 5. Germline CDR1 and CDR2: MDHEN and SYDVKM. CDR3 length: 17 amino acids.

This clone was picked up a small number of times. The rearrangement links TRBV7-9 to TRBJ2-2; 9 bases agree with TRBD2. V shed 3 bases, J shed 3 bases, and the junction held 2 bases outside the gene matches. CDR1 is SEHNR, CDR2 FQNEAQ, per germline (reference sequence). This CDR3 spans 15 amino acids. CDR3 sequence: CASSLREGYTGELFF. DNA for the CDR3: TGTGCCAGCAGCTTGCGGGAGGGATACACCGGGGAGCTGTTTTTT. The full variable domain, completed using reference TRBV7-9 and TRBJ2-2, is DTGVSQNPRHKITKRGQNVTFRCDPISEHNRLYWYRQTLGQGPEFLTYFQNEAQLEKSRLLSDRFSAERPKGSFSTLEIQRTEQGDSAMYLCASSLREGYTGELFFGEGSRLTVL.

This clone was detected only a few times. The rearrangement links TRBV4-3 to TRBJ1-5; no firm D call. Per the germline V gene, CDR1 is LGHNA and CDR2 is YSLEER. Deletions cut 0 bases from V and 1 base from J, with 7 bases between. This CDR3 comprises 15 residues. CDR3 sequence: CASSQEVTSNQPQHF. The CDR3 DNA follows: TGCGCCAGCAGCCAAGAAGTGACAAGCAATCAGCCCCAGCATTTT.

The chain is built from TRBV27 and TRBJ1-1, with 7 positions matching TRBD1. The CDR3 is made up of 16 amino acids. The germline gives CDR1 MNHEY, CDR2 SMNVEV (reference sequence). J gave up 0 bases and V 4 bases, and 8 bases lay outside the gene matches. The CDR3 protein is CASSSVTGPMNTEAFF. As DNA, the CDR3 is TGTGCCAGCAGTTCCGTGACAGGGCCCATGAACACTGAAGCTTTCTTT.

The rearrangement links TRBV19 to TRBJ1-2; possibly TRBD1 for D (5 bases). In germline, CDR1 is LNHDA, CDR2 SQIVND (reference sequence). CDR3 length: 12 residues. Trimming shortened V by 4 bases and J by 3 bases, and 6 bases separated the two germline ends. Here the CDR3 reads CASSRGDYGYTF. As DNA, the CDR3 is TGTGCCAGTAGTAGGGGGGACTATGGCTACACCTTC. The entire variable domain, with the rest obtained from reference TRBV19 and TRBJ1-2, is as follows: DGGITQSPKYLFRKEGQNVTLSCEQNLNHDAMYWYRQDPGQGLRLIYYSQIVNDFQKGDIAEGYSVSREKKESFPLTVTSAQKNPTAFYLCASSRGDYGYTFGSGTRLTVV.

The rearrangement joins TRBV19 to TRBJ2-1; a possible D gene is TRBD2 (5 bases). The CDR3 spans 14 residues. Germline loops: CDR1 LNHDA, CDR2 SQIVND (reference sequence). V lost 5 bases to trimming and J lost 5 bases, with 13 bases between them. The CDR3 region has the DNA TGTGCCAGTAGTCCCAGAGCGGTCGACAATGAGCAGTTCTTC. Residues: CASSPRAVDNEQFF.

This clone was counted between two and nine times. The genes are TRBV7-8 and TRBJ2-5; 7 bases align to TRBD2. The CDR3 covers 14 residues. Germline loops: CDR1 SGHVS, CDR2 FQNEAQ. V shed 5 bases, J shed 2 bases, and the junction held 5 bases outside the gene matches. CDR3 protein: CASSKGLTQETQYF. For the CDR3, the DNA is TGTGCCAGCAGCAAGGGACTAACTCAAGAGACCCAGTACTTC. The whole variable domain, filled in from reference TRBV7-8 and TRBJ2-5, reads GAGVSQSPRYKVAKRGQDVALRCDPISGHVSLFWYQQALGQGPEFLTYFQNEAQLDKSGLPSDRFFAERPEGSVSTLKIQRTQQEDSAVYLCASSKGLTQETQYFGPGTRLLVL.

The chain links TRBV27 to TRBJ2-1; D gene ambiguous. V lost 5 bases to trimming and J lost 8 bases, with 16 bases between them. The CDR3 is 14 amino acids. Germline loops: CDR1 MNHEY, CDR2 SMNVEV (reference sequence). CDR3 residues: CASSQEGSRDEQFF. CDR3 in DNA: TGTGCCAGCAGTCAAGAAGGCAGCCGGGATGAGCAGTTCTTC.

V and J are TRBV23-1 and TRBJ1-2; 8 bases agree with TRBD1. TRBV23-1 is marked as an open reading frame, function uncertain. V lost 4 bases, J lost 5 bases, and 12 bases stayed unmatched. This CDR3 region has 16 residues. The CDR3 nucleotides are TGCGCCAGCAGTCCTCAGACGACAGGGGAGGGTTATGGCTACACCTTC. It translates to CASSPQTTGEGYGYTF.

The V gene is TRBV10-1, the J gene TRBJ2-2; TRBD2 is a possible D gene (5 bases). Between the trimmed V and J ends, which lost 8 bases and 4 bases, there was a span of 11 bases. Germline V lookup: CDR1 WNHNN, CDR2 SYGVQD (reference sequence). There are 13 residues in the CDR3. CDR3: CASSLGSTGELFF. CDR3 coding DNA: TGCGCCAGCTCACTAGGATCCACCGGGGAGCTGTTTTTT.

The chain has TRBV12-3 or TRBV12-4 and TRBJ2-1, with a possible D match to TRBD1 (7 bases). The CDR3 spans 13 residues. Trimming took 6 bases from V and 6 from J, leaving 12 bases between them. DNA of the CDR3: TGTGCCAGCAGCCGGGGGACAGCCAATGAGCAGTTCTTC. It translates to CASSRGTANEQFF.

The chain couples TRBV2 to TRBJ2-3; TRBD1 matches at 8 bases. Per germline, CDR1 SNHLY and CDR2 FYNNEI. This CDR3 has 16 residues. The junction had 10 bases not matched to a gene; V was cut back by 6 bases and J by 2 bases. Written as DNA, the CDR3 is TGTGCCAGCAGCAGACAGGGGCGAGTGTCCACAGATACGCAGTATTTT. Translation gives CASSRQGRVSTDTQYF.

The CDR3 coding sequence is TGTGCCAGCAGCGTGGGACAGGGAACAGGTTTGGGGAGCTCCTACGAGCAGTACTTC. The encoded protein is CASSVGQGTGLGSSYEQYF. The rearrangement links TRBV9 to TRBJ2-7, with TRBD1 matching 9 bases. The CDR3 is made up of 19 amino acids. J lost 0 bases, V lost 2 bases, and 15 bases had no gene match. Looked up from germline, CDR1 is SGDLS and CDR2 is YYNGEE.

There are many counts of this clone. The chain is built from TRBV7-9 and TRBJ1-1, with 8 bases matching TRBD1. Looked up from germline, CDR1 is SEHNR and CDR2 is FQNEAQ (reference sequence). The CDR3 loop spans 15 amino acids. V dropped 3 bases and J dropped 6; count of bases not matched to a gene: 9. The CDR3 nucleotides are TGTGCCAGCAGCTTCCCGACAGGGGTAGCGGCTGAAGCTTTCTTT. It translates to CASSFPTGVAAEAFF.

The chain is built from TRBV11-2 and TRBJ2-1; 10 nucleotides align to TRBD2. Germline V gene data show CDR1 as SGHAT and CDR2 as FQNNGV. The CDR3 loop spans 16 amino acids. J was trimmed by 3 bases and V by 4 bases; bases with no gene match: 6. The CDR3 nucleotides read TGTGCCAGCAGCTCCGGACTAGCGGTACACTACAATGAGCAGTTCTTC. As protein: CASSSGLAVHYNEQFF.

The V gene is TRBV9, the J gene TRBJ2-3; 13 bases are a match to TRBD2. There are 16 residues in the CDR3. The V and J ends lost 4 bases and 6 bases, in that order; junction bases with no gene match: 8. The germline CDR1 and CDR2 sequences are SGDLS and YYNGEE. In nucleotides, the CDR3 is TGTGCCAGCAGCACCACTAGCGGGGGGGCCCGTGATACGCAGTATTTT. This sequence encodes CASSTTSGGARDTQYF. The variable domain in full, completed from reference TRBV9 and TRBJ2-3, reads DSGVTQTPKHLITATGQRVTLRCSPRSGDLSVYWYQQSLDQGLQFLIQYYNGEERAKGNILERFSAQQFPDLHSELNLSSLELGDSALYFCASSTTSGGARDTQYFGPGTRLTVL.

Here the CDR3 reads CASSVENRGAYNEQFF. CDR3 nucleotide sequence: TGTGCCAGCAGTGTGGAGAACCGCGGGGCCTACAATGAGCAGTTCTTC. The chain is built from TRBV2 and TRBJ2-1; a weak D match, TRBD2 (6 bases). The CDR3 is made up of 16 amino acids. CDR1 and CDR2 from the germline V gene are SNHLY and FYNNEI. Trimming left V 4 bases short and J 2 bases short, with 15 bases between.

The V and J genes are TRBV9 and TRBJ2-1, with a weak D call TRBD2 (6 bases). V was trimmed by 3 bases and J by 3 bases, leaving 16 bases between them. This CDR3 spans 16 amino acids. From germline, CDR1 is SGDLS and CDR2 YYNGEE. In DNA, the CDR3 is TGTGCCAGCAGCGCCCCGTTTGGGGGGATCTACAATGAGCAGTTCTTC. It is translated as CASSAPFGGIYNEQFF. The whole variable domain, filled in from reference TRBV9 and TRBJ2-1, reads DSGVTQTPKHLITATGQRVTLRCSPRSGDLSVYWYQQSLDQGLQFLIQYYNGEERAKGNILERFSAQQFPDLHSELNLSSLELGDSALYFCASSAPFGGIYNEQFFGPGTRLTVL.

This sequence joins TRBV5-4 and TRBJ2-7; a weak D match, TRBD2 (5 bases). Per germline, CDR1 SGHNT and CDR2 YYREEE (reference sequence). V lost 1 base, J lost 5 bases, and 10 bases lay in between. The length of the CDR3 is 13 residues. Written as DNA, the CDR3 is TGTGCCAGCAGCTTGATCGGGGTCCACGAGCAGTACTTC. It yields the protein CASSLIGVHEQYF.

The sample holds many counts of this clone. The chain employs TRBV5-1 and TRBJ1-2; D remains unclear. Germline-derived CDR1 and CDR2 are SGHRS and YFSETQ. Trimming stripped 0 bases from V and 4 bases from J, with 13 bases between. The CDR3 has 15 residues. The CDR3 sequence is CASSLGPVHGYGYTF. CDR3 nucleotides: TGCGCCAGCAGCTTGGGCCCGGTTCACGGCTATGGCTACACCTTC.

The chain links TRBV18 to TRBJ1-1, with a possible D match to TRBD1 (5 bases). The length of the CDR3 is 13 residues. Trimming took off 5 bases at V and 1 base at J, with 8 bases between the two ends. The germline V gene encodes CDR1 KGHSH and CDR2 LQKENI. CDR3 amino acids: CASSRTKNTEAFF. The CDR3 DNA follows: TGTGCCAGCTCAAGGACAAAGAACACTGAAGCTTTCTTT.

This clone was counted only a few times. V is TRBV5-4 and J is TRBJ2-7, with 7 positions matching TRBD2. Per the germline V gene, CDR1 is SGHNT and CDR2 is YYREEE (reference sequence). The CDR3 runs 14 residues. J gave up 8 bases and V 2 bases, and 10 bases lay outside the gene matches. The CDR3 DNA sequence: TGTGCCAGCAGCTTAACTCTAGCGGAGACGAAGCAGTACTTC. Translation: CASSLTLAETKQYF.

The chain recombines TRBV2 with TRBJ2-2; a possible D gene is TRBD1 (6 bases). Trimming took off 5 bases at V and 1 base at J, with 14 bases between the two ends. Germline CDR1 reads SNHLY; CDR2 reads FYNNEI. CDR3 length equals 16 residues. The CDR3 sequence: CASSKQGNKNTGELFF. CDR3 DNA: TGTGCCAGCAGTAAACAGGGAAATAAGAACACCGGGGAGCTGTTTTTT.

Many counts were recorded for this clone. The CDR3 DNA reads as TGTGCCAGCAGTTTATCGGCCGTCCCTAGCAATCAGCCCCAGCATTTT. It yields the protein CASSLSAVPSNQPQHF. The chain uses TRBV27 and TRBJ1-5; D unresolved. Germline values: CDR1 MNHEY, CDR2 SMNVEV (reference sequence). Deletions cut 0 bases from V and 0 bases from J, with 9 bases between. CDR3 size: 16 residues.

The chain couples TRBV2 to TRBJ2-1; possible D gene TRBD1, 6 bases. Trimming took 10 bases from V and 7 from J, leaving 14 bases between them. Germline V gene data show CDR1 as SNHLY and CDR2 as FYNNEI. The CDR3 loop spans 12 amino acids. The CDR3 sequence is CAIRKGGNEQFF. CDR3 bases: TGTGCCATCCGGAAAGGGGGAAATGAGCAGTTCTTC.

CDR3 sequence reads: CSVDKGLTYGYTF. The CDR3, as DNA: TGCAGCGTTGATAAGGGACTGACGTATGGCTACACCTTC. V and J are TRBV29-1 and TRBJ1-2, with D possibly being TRBD1 (5 bases). Germline CDR1 reads SQVTM; CDR2 reads ANQGSEA. This CDR3 region has 13 residues. V lost 3 bases, J lost 5 bases, and 13 bases lay in between. The variable domain in full, with the rest retrieved from reference TRBV29-1 and TRBJ1-2, is SAVISQKPSRDICQRGTSLTIQCQVDSQVTMMFWYRQQPGQSLTLIATANQGSEATYESGFVIDKFPISRPNLTFSTLTVSNMSPEDSSIYLCSVDKGLTYGYTFGSGTRLTVV.

CDR3 amino acids: CASSQDHSGNQPQHF. The CDR3 coding sequence is TGTGCCAGCAGCCAAGATCATTCGGGCAATCAGCCCCAGCATTTT. V is TRBV4-2 and J is TRBJ1-5; D is ambiguous. CDR1 and CDR2 from the germline V gene are LGHNA and YNFKEQ. This CDR3 has 15 amino acids. V was cut by 0 bases and J by 2 bases, with 8 bases left in between.

The V call is TRBV2, the J call TRBJ1-1; no definite D call. V lost 4 bases, J lost 8 bases, and 14 bases lay in between. Germline CDR1 reads SNHLY; CDR2 reads FYNNEI. CDR3 size: 13 residues. CDR3 coding DNA: TGTGCCAGCAGTGTAGGCGGGCAGTCCGAAGCTTTCTTT. This sequence encodes CASSVGGQSEAFF.